This T cell receptor beta chain was documented in a study of regulatory T cells in long-lasting Graves disease. Study-wide background: Graves' patients (newly diagnosed) had been on antithyroid drugs under 3 months.

Study-level findings and limits: Exclusively peripheral blood, rather than thyroid tissue, was studied.

CDR3 regions were amplified by Arm-PCR using iRepertoire HTBI primers to build TCR beta libraries. TCRdb analysed the multiplex PCR reads with MiXCR anew, one entry per CDR3 protein. The sample lists about 200,000 distinct CDR3 sequences; around 17% were seen once. Time point specified: newly diagnosed GD, antithyroid drugs for less than 3 months. PBMC-derived RNA was used for the TCR library. This CDR3 is built from 15 residues. Germline CDR1 reads KGHSH; CDR2 reads LQKENI. J gave up 9 bases and V 3 bases, and 11 bases lay outside the gene matches. A remark on this clonotype: Its antigen is as yet unknown.

The chain uses TRBV18 and TRBJ2-1; 7 bases fit TRBD2. This receptor was taken from a female donor with Graves disease. This specimen consisted of peripheral blood mononuclear cells (PBMCs), obtained at new diagnosis, from a patient treated with antithyroid drugs. The DNA for the CDR3 is TGTGCCAGCTCACCGGGGAGCGGGAAAAGGGGTGAGCAGTTCTTC. This codes for CASSPGSGKRGEQFF.